This TCR beta chain was observed in a study of blood T cell repertoires in COVID-19. Per the germline V gene, CDR1 is LNHDA and CDR2 is SQIVND (reference sequence). The V and J ends lost 7 bases and 6 bases, in that order; junction bases with no gene match: 7. The CDR3 contains 14 residues. Assay: immunoSEQ multiplex PCR; the TCRdb copy retains only in-frame clones and omits some. The sample carries about 90,000 clones, approximately 90% recorded once. This clonotype was obtained from a human donor with active COVID-19. The donor label of this sample is uncertain. The chain carries TRBV19 and TRBJ2-1; 9 bases are a match to TRBD2. The source material was peripheral blood. CDR3 loop: CASNTRSGGNEQFF. The CDR3 nucleotides read TGTGCCAGTAACACCCGTAGCGGGGGCAATGAGCAGTTCTTC. The entire variable domain, with the rest obtained from reference TRBV19 and TRBJ2-1, is as follows: DGGITQSPKYLFRKEGQNVTLSCEQNLNHDAMYWYRQDPGQGLRLIYYSQIVNDFQKGDIAEGYSVSREKKESFPLTVTSAQKNPTAFYLCASNTRSGGNEQFFGPGTRLTVL.